These 14 T cell receptor beta chains share one sample of origin, sequenced in a study of beta chain features in type 1 diabetes. Sequenced material consisted of expressed TCRB transcripts (all of the isolated RNA was reverse transcribed). Clones were sequenced by immunoSEQ multiplex PCR, and TCRdb holds only the in-frame ones, with some missing. The profile covers approximately 340,000 clones, with more than 12% appearing a single time and approximately 0.019% taken by the ten largest. The specimen sequenced was naive CD4+ T cells from blood. All receptors derive from a young woman in good health.

The CDR3 nucleotides are TGCGCCAGCAGCCGGACTAGCGGGAGGGAGGAGACCCAGTACTTC. Translating it yields CASSRTSGREETQYF. This rearrangement joins TRBV5-1 to TRBJ2-5, with 15 bases lining up with TRBD2. Germline V gene data show CDR1 as SGHRS and CDR2 as YFSETQ. The CDR3 contains 15 residues. After removal of 4 bases from V and 5 bases from J, the junction contained 3 bases not matched to a gene.

This clone was seen only a few times. The chain combines TRBV28 with TRBJ2-1; 8 nucleotides line up with TRBD2. CDR3 size: 14 residues. From germline, CDR1 is MDHEN and CDR2 SYDVKM. J was trimmed by 7 bases and V by 5 bases; bases with no gene match: 7. CDR3 residues: CASSTSGPVNEQFF. CDR3 coding DNA: TGTGCCAGCAGTACTAGCGGACCCGTGAATGAGCAGTTCTTC.

This clone occurred a few times. This chain joins TRBV7-9 and TRBJ2-1; TRBD1 agrees at 7 bases. The CDR3 loop spans 13 amino acids. The germline gives CDR1 SEHNR, CDR2 FQNEAQ (reference sequence). J lost 9 bases, V lost 4 bases, and 6 bases had no gene match. The DNA for the CDR3 is TGTGCCAGCAGCTCGACAGGGCCGGCTGAGCAGTTCTTC. Its protein is CASSSTGPAEQFF.

This clone was counted only a few times. The genes are TRBV10-3 and TRBJ2-7; 9 nucleotides align to TRBD1. Germline V gene sequence: CDR1 ENHRY, CDR2 SYGVKD. This CDR3 has 14 amino acids. Trimming cost V 4 bases and J 3 bases; bases outside gene matches: 4. The CDR3 DNA reads TGTGCCATCAGTGGGACAGGGGTAGGCTACGAGCAGTACTTC. Translation gives CAISGTGVGYEQYF.

The rearrangement links TRBV30 to TRBJ2-5; TRBD1 aligns across 7 bases. Per germline, CDR1 GTSNPN and CDR2 SVGIG (reference sequence). CDR3 length: 13 residues. The J segment lost 2 bases and the V segment lost 4 bases, leaving 4 bases of the junction unmatched. The CDR3 DNA sequence: TGTGCCTGGAACCCGGGACAGCAAGAGACCCAGTACTTC. It yields the protein CAWNPGQQETQYF.

The CDR3 nucleotides read TGCGCCAGCAGCCAAGAAGTGGGTGGGCCGGGGGGGACAGATACGCAGTATTTT. Translation: CASSQEVGGPGGTDTQYF. V and J are TRBV4-1 and TRBJ2-3; 8 bases are shared with TRBD2. After removal of 0 bases from V and 3 bases from J, the junction contained 11 bases not matched to a gene. Per the germline V gene, CDR1 is MGHRA and CDR2 is YSYEKL. The CDR3 spans 18 residues.

The table lists this clone with a few counts. V is TRBV7-2 and J is TRBJ2-6; tentatively, D is TRBD1 (6 bases). This CDR3 comprises 15 residues. The germline V gene encodes CDR1 SGHTA and CDR2 FQGNSA. V was shortened by 5 bases and J by 0 bases, with 8 bases between the two germline ends. CDR3 in amino acids: CASSQGGSGANVLTF. The CDR3 DNA is TGTGCCAGCAGCCAAGGGGGCTCTGGGGCCAACGTCCTGACTTTC. Full variable domain (outside the CDR3, taken from reference TRBV7-2 and TRBJ2-6): GAGVSQSPSNKVTEKGKDVELRCDPISGHTALYWYRQSLGQGLEFLIYFQGNSAPDKSGLPSDRFSAERTGGSVSTLTIQRTQQEDSAVYLCASSQGGSGANVLTFGAGSRLTVL.

This clone turned up a few times. The genes are TRBV28 and TRBJ2-1; D is perhaps TRBD2 (6 bases). CDR1 and CDR2 (germline): MDHEN, SYDVKM. V was clipped by 5 bases and J by 2 bases, with 16 bases between them. This CDR3 is built from 16 residues. The chain's CDR3 is CASSTSSESAYNEQFF. Here the CDR3 DNA reads TGTGCCAGCAGTACATCTAGCGAATCCGCCTACAATGAGCAGTTCTTC.

This clone turned up a few times. The chain has TRBV7-2 and TRBJ2-7; D perhaps matches TRBD2 (6 bases). The germline gives CDR1 SGHTA, CDR2 FQGNSA. Trimming took off 4 bases at V and 4 bases at J, with 20 bases between the two ends. This CDR3 is 16 amino acids long. CDR3 nucleotides: TGTGCCAGCAGCTCGTCATCCGGGAGACCCCTTTACGAGCAGTACTTC. Encoded protein: CASSSSSGRPLYEQYF.

V is TRBV27 and J is TRBJ2-5; 7 bases align to TRBD1. The CDR3 covers 13 residues. Trimming at V came to 5 bases and at J to 5 bases, leaving 5 bases not matched to a gene. Germline V lookup: CDR1 MNHEY, CDR2 SMNVEV (reference sequence). The CDR3 region has the DNA TGTGCCAGCAGTCAGGGGGTTGGGGAGACCCAGTACTTC. This encodes CASSQGVGETQYF.

This clone came up a few times. V is TRBV10-3 and J is TRBJ1-2; TRBD1 matches at 8 bases. Germline V CDR1 and CDR2: ENHRY, SYGVKD. V was pared by 5 bases and J by 3 bases, with 5 bases of the junction left unmatched. This CDR3 comprises 14 residues. In nucleotides, the CDR3 is TGTGCCATCAGTCAACAGGGGGACGACTATGGCTACACCTTC. Protein: CAISQQGDDYGYTF.

The rearrangement joins TRBV28 to TRBJ1-2; 7 nucleotides line up with TRBD1. V was pared by 5 bases and J by 7 bases, with 4 bases of the junction left unmatched. This CDR3 region has 12 residues. Germline V gene lookup returns CDR1 MDHEN and CDR2 SYDVKM. CDR3 sequence (DNA): TGTGCCAGCAGTCCGACAGGGCTTGGCTACACCTTC. This translates into CASSPTGLGYTF.

This clone was detected a few times. This CDR3 reads CASSSPGYEQYF. The CDR3 region has the DNA TGTGCCAGCAGCTCTCCGGGCTACGAGCAGTACTTC. V usage is TRBV7-2 and J usage is TRBJ2-7; D unclear. Germline V CDR1 and CDR2: SGHTA, FQGNSA. The CDR3 has 12 amino acids. V lost 4 bases and J 3 bases, leaving 7 bases between the germline ends.

In regard to this clone: Compared with germline, one end of the junction differs, possibly owing to a read error. J is TRBJ1-3 and V is TRBV29-1; 10 nucleotides line up with TRBD1. Germline-derived CDR1 and CDR2 are SQVTM and ANQGSEA. This CDR3 has 8 residues. The CDR3 region is CSVDRGLF. DNA of the CDR3: TGCAGCGTCGACAGGGGGCTGTTT.